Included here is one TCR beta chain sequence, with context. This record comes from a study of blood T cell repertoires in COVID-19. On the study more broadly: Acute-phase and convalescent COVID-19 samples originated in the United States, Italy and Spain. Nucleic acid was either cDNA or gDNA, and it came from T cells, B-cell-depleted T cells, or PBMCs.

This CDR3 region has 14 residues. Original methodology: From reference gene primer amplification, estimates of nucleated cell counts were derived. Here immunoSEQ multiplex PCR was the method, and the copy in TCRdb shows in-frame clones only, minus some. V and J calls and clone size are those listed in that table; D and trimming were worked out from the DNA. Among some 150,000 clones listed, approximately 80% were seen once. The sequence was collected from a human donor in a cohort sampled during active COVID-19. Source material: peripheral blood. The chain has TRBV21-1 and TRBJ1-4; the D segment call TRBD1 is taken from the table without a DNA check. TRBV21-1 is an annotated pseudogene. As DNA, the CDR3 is TGTGCCAGAACGGGCAGGGGGCATGGTGAAAAACTGTTTTTT. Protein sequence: CARTGRGHGEKLFF.